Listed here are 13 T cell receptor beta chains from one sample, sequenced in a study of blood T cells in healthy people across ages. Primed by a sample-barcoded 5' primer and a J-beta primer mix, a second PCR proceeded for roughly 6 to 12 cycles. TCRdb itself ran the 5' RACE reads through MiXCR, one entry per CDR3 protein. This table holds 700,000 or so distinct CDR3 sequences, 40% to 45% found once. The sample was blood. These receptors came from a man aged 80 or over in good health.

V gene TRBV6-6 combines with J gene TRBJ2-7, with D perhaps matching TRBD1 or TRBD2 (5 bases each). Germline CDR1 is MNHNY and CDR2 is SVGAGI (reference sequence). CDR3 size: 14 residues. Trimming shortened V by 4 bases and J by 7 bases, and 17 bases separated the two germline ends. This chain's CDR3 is CASSSGATRGEQYF. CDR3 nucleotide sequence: TGTGCCAGCAGTTCCGGGGCTACGCGAGGGGAGCAGTACTTC.

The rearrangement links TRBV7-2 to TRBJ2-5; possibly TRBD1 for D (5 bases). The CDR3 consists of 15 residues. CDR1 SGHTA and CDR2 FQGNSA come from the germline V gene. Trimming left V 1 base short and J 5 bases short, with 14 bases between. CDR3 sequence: CASSLGGQGGETQYF. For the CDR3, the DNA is TGTGCCAGCAGCTTAGGAGGCCAGGGCGGTGAGACCCAGTACTTC.

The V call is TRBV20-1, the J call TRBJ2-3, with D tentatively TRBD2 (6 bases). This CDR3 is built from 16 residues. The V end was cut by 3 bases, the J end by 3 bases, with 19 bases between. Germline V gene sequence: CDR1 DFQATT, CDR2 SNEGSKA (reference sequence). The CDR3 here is CSASSGLAPITDTQYF. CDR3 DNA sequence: TGCAGTGCTAGTTCGGGACTGGCCCCAATAACAGATACGCAGTATTTT.

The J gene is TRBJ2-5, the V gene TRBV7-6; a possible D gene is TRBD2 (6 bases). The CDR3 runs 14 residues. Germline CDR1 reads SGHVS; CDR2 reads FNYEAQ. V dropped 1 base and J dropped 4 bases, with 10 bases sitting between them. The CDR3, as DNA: TGTGCCAGCAGCTTAGTACGGAGGGGAGAGACCCAGTACTTC. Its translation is CASSLVRRGETQYF.

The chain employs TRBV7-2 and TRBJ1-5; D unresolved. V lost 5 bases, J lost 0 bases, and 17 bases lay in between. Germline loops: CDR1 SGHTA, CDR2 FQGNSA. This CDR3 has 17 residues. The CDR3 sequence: CASSLSFDLNSNQPQHF. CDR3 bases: TGTGCCAGCAGCCTCAGTTTCGACCTCAATAGCAATCAGCCCCAGCATTTT.

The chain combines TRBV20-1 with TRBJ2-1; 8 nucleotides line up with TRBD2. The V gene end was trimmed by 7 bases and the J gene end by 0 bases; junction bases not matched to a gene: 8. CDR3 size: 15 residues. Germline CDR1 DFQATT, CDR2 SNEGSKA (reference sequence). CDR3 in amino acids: CSERGLQTSYNEQFF. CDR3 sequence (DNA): TGCAGTGAGCGGGGGCTCCAAACCTCCTACAATGAGCAGTTCTTC.

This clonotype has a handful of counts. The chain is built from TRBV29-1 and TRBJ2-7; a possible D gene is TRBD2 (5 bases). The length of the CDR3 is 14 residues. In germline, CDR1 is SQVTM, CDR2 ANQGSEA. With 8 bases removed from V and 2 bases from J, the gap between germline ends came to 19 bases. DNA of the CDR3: TGCAGCATAACTAGTCAGGCCCCCCCCTACGAGCAGTACTTC. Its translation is CSITSQAPPYEQYF.

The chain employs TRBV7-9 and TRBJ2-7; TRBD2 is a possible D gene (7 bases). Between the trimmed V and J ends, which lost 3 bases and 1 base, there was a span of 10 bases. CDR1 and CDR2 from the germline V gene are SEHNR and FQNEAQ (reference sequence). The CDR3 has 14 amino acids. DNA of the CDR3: TGTGCCAGCAGCTTCGGGGGGCAGTCCTACGAGCAGTACTTC. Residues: CASSFGGQSYEQYF.

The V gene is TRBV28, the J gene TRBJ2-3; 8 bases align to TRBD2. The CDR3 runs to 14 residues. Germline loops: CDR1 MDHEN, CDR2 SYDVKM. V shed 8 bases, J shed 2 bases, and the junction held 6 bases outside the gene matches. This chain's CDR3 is CASLPGGSTDTQYF. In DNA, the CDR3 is TGTGCCAGCCTCCCGGGAGGGTCCACAGATACGCAGTATTTT.

The CDR3 DNA follows: TGTGCCAGCAGTTACGCAGGGGCGAGTTCCTACGAGCAGTACTTC. Translated: CASSYAGASSYEQYF. The chain joins TRBV6-2 or TRBV6-3 to TRBJ2-7, with D tentatively TRBD1 (6 bases). The V and J ends lost 2 bases and 1 base respectively, with 12 bases between them. CDR1 is MNHEY, CDR2 SVGEGT, per germline. The CDR3 covers 15 residues.

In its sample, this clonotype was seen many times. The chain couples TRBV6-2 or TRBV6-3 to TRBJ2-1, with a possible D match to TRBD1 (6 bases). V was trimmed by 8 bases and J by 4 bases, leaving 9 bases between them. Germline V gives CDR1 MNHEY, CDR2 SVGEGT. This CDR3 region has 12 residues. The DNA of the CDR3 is TGTGCCAGCGGGCAGGGGTACAATGAGCAGTTCTTC. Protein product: CASGQGYNEQFF.

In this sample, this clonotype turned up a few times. The CDR3 DNA reads as TGTGCCAGCAGCTTGGGGACCTTAGGGAGCACAGATACGCAGTATTTT. It is translated as CASSLGTLGSTDTQYF. The J gene is TRBJ2-3, the V gene TRBV7-9; D is tentatively TRBD1 or TRBD2 (5 bases each). CDR3 length: 16 residues. The V and J ends lost 3 bases and 0 bases respectively, with 13 bases between them. Germline-derived CDR1 and CDR2 are SEHNR and FQNEAQ (reference sequence).

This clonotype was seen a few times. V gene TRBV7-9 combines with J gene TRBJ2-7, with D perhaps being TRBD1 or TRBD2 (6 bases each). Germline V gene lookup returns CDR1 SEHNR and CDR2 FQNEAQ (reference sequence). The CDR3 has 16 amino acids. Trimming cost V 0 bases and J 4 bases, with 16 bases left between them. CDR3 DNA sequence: TGTGCCAGCAGCTTAGCGACGGGGGCAGGGGCATACGAGCAGTACTTC. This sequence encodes CASSLATGAGAYEQYF. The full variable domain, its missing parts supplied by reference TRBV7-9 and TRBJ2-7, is DTGVSQNPRHKITKRGQNVTFRCDPISEHNRLYWYRQTLGQGPEFLTYFQNEAQLEKSRLLSDRFSAERPKGSFSTLEIQRTEQGDSAMYLCASSLATGAGAYEQYFGPGTRLTVT.